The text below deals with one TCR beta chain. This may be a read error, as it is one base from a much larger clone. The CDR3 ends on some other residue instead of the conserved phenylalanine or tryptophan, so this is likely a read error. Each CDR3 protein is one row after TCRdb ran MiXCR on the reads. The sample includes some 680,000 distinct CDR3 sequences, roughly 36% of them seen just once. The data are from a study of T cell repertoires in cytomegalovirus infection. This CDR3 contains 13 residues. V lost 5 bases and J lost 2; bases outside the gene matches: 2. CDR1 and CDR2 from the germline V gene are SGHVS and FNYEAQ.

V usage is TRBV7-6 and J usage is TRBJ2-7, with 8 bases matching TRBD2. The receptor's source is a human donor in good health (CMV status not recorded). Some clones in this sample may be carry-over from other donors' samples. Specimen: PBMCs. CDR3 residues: CASSAGLAYEQYL. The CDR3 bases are TGTGCCAGCAGCGCGGGACTAGCCTACGAGCAGTACTTA.